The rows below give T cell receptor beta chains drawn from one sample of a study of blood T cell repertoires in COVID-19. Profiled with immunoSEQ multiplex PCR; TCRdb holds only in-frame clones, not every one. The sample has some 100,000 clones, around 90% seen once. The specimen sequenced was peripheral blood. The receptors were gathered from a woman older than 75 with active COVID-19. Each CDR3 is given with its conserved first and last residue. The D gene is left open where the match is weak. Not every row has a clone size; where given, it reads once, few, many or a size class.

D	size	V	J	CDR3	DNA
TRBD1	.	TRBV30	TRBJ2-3	CAWSMTGVTDTQYF	TGTGCCTGGAGCATGACAGGGGTTACAGATACGCAGTATTTT
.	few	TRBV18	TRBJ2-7	CASSLLSDEQYF	TGTGCCAGCTCACTTCTCTCAGACGAGCAGTACTTC
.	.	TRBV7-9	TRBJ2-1	CASGANEQFF	TGTGCCAGTGGAGCCAATGAGCAGTTCTTC
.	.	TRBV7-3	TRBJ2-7	CASSLNWPVGLDSYEQYF	TGTGCCAGCAGCTTAAACTGGCCAGTGGGACTGGACTCCTACGAGCAGTACTTC
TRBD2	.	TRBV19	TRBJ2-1	CASSTSGSYNEQFF	TGTGCCAGTAGTACTAGCGGGAGTTATAATGAGCAGTTCTTC
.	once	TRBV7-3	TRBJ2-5	CASSPGDRQETQYF	TGTGCCAGCAGCCCGGGGGACAGACAAGAGACCCAGTACTTC
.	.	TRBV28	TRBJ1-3	CASSLGVSGNTIYF	TGTGCCAGCAGTCTAGGGGTGTCTGGAAACACCATATATTTT
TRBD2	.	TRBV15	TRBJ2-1	CATSRDRVGRAQLREQFF	TGTGCCACCAGCAGAGATCGTGTCGGGAGGGCCCAATTGAGAGAGCAGTTCTTC
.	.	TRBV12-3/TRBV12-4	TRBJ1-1	CASSLDRYTEAFF	TGTGCCAGCAGCCTTGACAGGTACACTGAAGCTTTCTTT
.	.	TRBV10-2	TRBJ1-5	CASSESIGADITAQHF	TGCGCCAGCAGTGAGTCGATAGGGGCCGACATCACGGCCCAGCATTTT
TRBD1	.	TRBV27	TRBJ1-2	CASGRTGIGYGYTF	TGTGCCAGCGGGAGGACAGGGATAGGCTATGGCTACACCTTC
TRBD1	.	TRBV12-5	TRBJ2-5	CASGSGTASETQYF	TGTGCTAGTGGTTCCGGGACAGCATCGGAGACCCAGTACTTC
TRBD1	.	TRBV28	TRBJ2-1	CASKLRDRGHNEQFF	TGTGCCAGTAAACTCCGGGACAGGGGCCACAATGAGCAGTTCTTC
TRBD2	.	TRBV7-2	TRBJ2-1	CASSFSGRAPYNEQFF	TGTGCCAGCAGCTTTTCCGGGAGGGCCCCCTACAATGAGCAGTTCTTC
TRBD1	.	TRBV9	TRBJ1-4	CASSVGTGAGKLFF	TGTGCCAGCAGCGTCGGGACAGGGGCGGGAAAACTGTTTTTT
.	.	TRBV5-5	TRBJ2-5	CASSLSGQETQYF	TGTGCCAGCAGCTTGAGCGGTCAGGAGACCCAGTACTTC
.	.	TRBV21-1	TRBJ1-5	CASSKRRGEGIGNQPQHF	TGTGCCAGCAGCAAAAGGAGGGGAGAAGGCATCGGCAATCAGCCCCAGCATTTT
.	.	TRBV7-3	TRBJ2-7	CASSLSGGGDEQYF	TGTGCCAGCAGCTTAAGCGGGGGCGGAGACGAGCAGTACTTC
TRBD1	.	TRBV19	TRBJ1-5	CASSPGRGDQPQHF	TGTGCCAGTAGTCCCGGCAGGGGGGACCAGCCCCAGCATTTT
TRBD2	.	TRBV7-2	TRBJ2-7	CASSITVGGRSSYEQYF	TGTGCCAGCAGCATCACGGTCGGGGGGAGGAGCTCCTACGAGCAGTACTTC
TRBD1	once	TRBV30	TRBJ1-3	CAWSTGGQPWDTIYF	TGTGCCTGGAGTACTGGGGGACAGCCGTGGGACACCATATATTTT
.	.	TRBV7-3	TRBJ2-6	CASSLMPVLGSGANVLTF	TGTGCCAGCAGCCTCATGCCAGTCCTAGGATCTGGGGCCAACGTCCTGACTTTC
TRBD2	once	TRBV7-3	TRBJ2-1	CASSLSAGGLNEQFF	TGTGCCAGCAGCTTATCCGCGGGAGGGCTCAATGAGCAGTTCTTC
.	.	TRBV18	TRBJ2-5	CASSPTGTGETQYF	TGTGCCAGCTCACCAACAGGGACGGGAGAGACCCAGTACTTC
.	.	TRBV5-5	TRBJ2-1	CASSLMFREGEQFF	TGTGCCAGCAGCCTCATGTTTCGTGAGGGTGAGCAGTTCTTC
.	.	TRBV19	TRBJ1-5	CASSSGNSNQPQHF	TGTGCCAGTAGCTCCGGGAACAGTAATCAGCCCCAGCATTTT
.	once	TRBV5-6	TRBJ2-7	CASSLVGEYYEQYF	TGTGCCAGCAGCTTGGTAGGGGAATACTACGAGCAGTACTTC
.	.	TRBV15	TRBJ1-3	CATAYTGPAFSGNTIYF	TGTGCCACGGCATATACAGGACCGGCTTTCTCTGGAAACACCATATATTTT
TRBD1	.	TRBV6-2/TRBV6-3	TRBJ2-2	CASSRRQGGMAGELFF	TGTGCCAGCAGTCGGCGACAGGGGGGGATGGCCGGGGAGCTGTTTTTT